This T cell receptor beta chain appears in the sequencing data of a study of human T cells and chemical hapten exposure. Study-level background: Researchers reported sensitizing an approximately 2 cm by approximately 2 cm upper inner arm skin site with 2% DPC. Upper back patch tests used 0.01% DPC, scored after 6 days.

In this sample, this clonotype turned up a few times. The time point here: pre-sensitization, week 0. Documented treatment: therapeutic diphenylcyclopropenone sensitization with weekly scalp DPC. Blood draws came first, before each patch test. Library construction involved attaching unique molecular identifiers to individual cDNA molecules, which allowed quantitative, reproducible TCR counting. Each CDR3 protein gets one entry after TCRdb re-called the RACE reads with MiXCR. The repertoire has a few hundred thousand distinct CDR3 sequences, more than 6.5% of them found once; the top ten carry 2.3%. Trimming removed 8 bases from V and 4 bases from J, with 12 bases in between. This CDR3 is 13 amino acids long. Germline CDR1 reads SNHLY; CDR2 reads FYNNEI.

This TCR came from a woman aged 40 to 55 with alopecia areata. Some clones in this sample may be carry-over from other donors' samples. This chain uses TRBV2 with TRBJ1-3; tentative D call: TRBD1 (6 bases). The sequencing here drew on whole blood, taken in connection with sensitization to the hapten diphenylcyclopropenone (DPC). Here the CDR3 reads CASGQTAGNTIYF. For the CDR3, the DNA is TGTGCCAGCGGACAGACAGCGGGAAACACCATATATTTT. Variable domain in full (rest from reference TRBV2 and TRBJ1-3): EPEVTQTPSHQVTQMGQEVILRCVPISNHLYFYWYRQILGQKVEFLVSFYNNEISEKSEIFDDQFSVERPDGSNFTLKIRSTKLEDSAMYFCASGQTAGNTIYFGEGSWLTVV.